The subject of this entry is one T cell receptor beta chain. This clonotype was observed at least ten times. Its antigen is unknown. Per-nucleotide qualities are absent, and no much larger clonotype sits a single base away. The data are from a study of identical twins listed by TCRdb under 2016. Regarding the complete study: To test whether fetal clonotypes persist, this study deep-sequenced TCR alpha and beta repertoires from monozygotic twins, from unrelated adults of various ages, and from cord blood. To rule out contamination, the twin experiments were replicated at different times with different library preparation protocols.

Library prep was done by 5' RACE. The run used an Illumina HiSeq 2000. A universal primer binding site was introduced by template switching, and a unique molecular identifier was present in the final cDNA, enabling accurate counting of TCR cDNA molecules. Specific primers in the conserved constant-segment region were used to synthesize first-strand cDNA for TCR alpha and beta chains. Each cDNA library was double barcoded, with a SMART-Mk sample barcode plus Illumina barcodes, to control for contamination. TruSeq adapter sequences along with Illumina sample barcodes were introduced in two successive PCR steps. The TCR alpha and beta cDNA libraries were sequenced on the Illumina HiSeq platform using custom primers. The authors processed their data as follows. Raw reads were processed with MiGEC to extract unique molecular identifiers, and MiXCR was used to determine CDR3 positions. For each individual, recombination models were inferred using an EM algorithm with the repgenHMM and IGoR tools. Shared clonotype analysis was performed with the tcR package in R, normalizing sharing by the product of cloneset sizes. Out-of-frame nonproductive sequences were analyzed to study raw recombination free of thymic and clonal selection effects. The raw public data were reprocessed by TCRdb itself: fastp quality trimming at Q25, MiXCR clonotype calling, in-frame beta chains only. When rows share a CDR3 protein, they turn into one entry using the most common DNA and genes. The V and J calls here are based on TCRdb, not the publication. The sample table shows 650,000 to 800,000 distinct CDR3 sequences, and around 8.3% are seen once. The ten largest clones represent around 0.98% of the sample.

Inclusive of the bounding cysteine and phenylalanine, the CDR3 is 15 residues long. Just CDR3 DNA is preserved here, 45 bases in frame from base 1. V is trimmed back by 2 bases and J by 5 bases, and the junction contains 6 bases that no gene match accounts for. Every donor in the study was a healthy Caucasian. The twin cohort consisted of three pairs of female monozygotic twins, all aged roughly 18 to 29 years. Peripheral blood mononuclear cells were used as the source from which RNA for TCR libraries was isolated. On the study overall, not on this receptor specifically: Abundant cord blood beta clonotypes carried fewer insertions; young adult naive repertoires showed a weaker similar trend, while memory repertoires showed none. Recombination models systematically underestimated out-of-frame TCR alpha sharing in monozygotic twins but agreed with sharing between unrelated individuals. Because the same donors could not be followed over many years, the conclusions relied on cross-sectional statistical analysis. Compared with coincidental sharing between unrelated individuals, an excess of low generation-probability sequences was observed among out-of-frame TCR alpha sequences shared between twins. Invariant T cells such as MAIT and iNKT could partly confound zero-insertion analyses, though diverse VJ usage argued against this for most clonotypes. The excess sharing between twins in beta out-of-frame sequences was weaker because fewer shared sequences reduced the signal-to-noise ratio.

The data were also submitted as part of a second study, on yellow fever vaccine responses in identical twins. The second study reports: The authors reported that the T cell response to vaccination in identical twins appeared partly convergent and partly personalized. The study precisely tracked vaccine-responding T cell clones in identical twins.

The TCR comes from a woman between 18 and 29 years old in good health. Sequenced sample: PBMCs. The rearrangement combines TRBV12-3 or TRBV12-4 with TRBJ2-5; 9 bases in the junction line up with TRBD2. For the CDR3, the sequence is CASSLQAGGRETQYF. The DNA reads as follows: TGTGCCAGCAGTTTACAAGCGGGGGGTCGGGAGACCCAGTACTTC.